Reported below is one TCR beta chain. The table came from immunoSEQ multiplex PCR; TCRdb's copy has only in-frame clones and leaves some out. The sample has more than 200,000 clones, around 86% seen once; the top ten hold 4% to 4.5%. This record comes from a study of blood T cell repertoires in COVID-19. Turning to the study itself: The cDNA or gDNA used as material had been derived from T cells, B-cell-depleted T cells, or PBMCs.

V shed 5 bases, J shed 6 bases, and the junction held 3 bases outside the gene matches. This CDR3 comprises 12 residues. The V gene's germline CDR1 is SGHTA and CDR2 FQGNSA. The chain links TRBV7-2 to TRBJ2-7; TRBD1 matches at 8 bases. The sequence derives from a man aged 45-60 years with acute or convalescent COVID-19. The sequencing input was peripheral blood. The CDR3 nucleotides are TGTGCCAGCAGCGCGACAGGGGCCGAGCAGTACTTC. It specifies CASSATGAEQYF. Filled out from reference TRBV7-2 and TRBJ2-7, the complete variable domain reads GAGVSQSPSNKVTEKGKDVELRCDPISGHTALYWYRQSLGQGLEFLIYFQGNSAPDKSGLPSDRFSAERTGGSVSTLTIQRTQQEDSAVYLCASSATGAEQYFGPGTRLTVT.